Given below is one T cell receptor beta chain in context. This record comes from a study of blood T cell repertoires in COVID-19. Study-level background: Sample material is recorded as cDNA or gDNA derived from T cells, B-cell-depleted T cells, or PBMCs.

The assay was immunoSEQ multiplex PCR, and TCRdb's table has in-frame clones only and misses some. This sample has 150,000 to 250,000 clones; 75% to 85% occur once, and the top ten carry less than 7%. The V gene end was trimmed by 6 bases and the J gene end by 7 bases; junction bases not matched to a gene: 8. The CDR3 loop spans 14 amino acids. Germline assignment: CDR1 MDHEN and CDR2 SYDVKM. The specimen was peripheral blood. The chain combines TRBV28 with TRBJ1-5, with 8 positions matching TRBD1. This TCR was sampled from a woman aged 40 to 50 with COVID-19, enrolled during active disease. The CDR3 sequence is CASSRGQVGQPQHF. CDR3 sequence (DNA): TGTGCCAGCAGCCGGGGACAGGTGGGCCAGCCCCAGCATTTT.